These 10 T cell receptor beta chains originate from one sample sequenced in a study of T cell changes during pregnancy in multiple sclerosis. Libraries were prepared by immunoSEQ multiplex PCR; TCRdb keeps only in-frame clonotypes and omits some of them. The sample contains some 100,000 clones, 80% to 95% of which appear only once. The input for sequencing was peripheral blood, taken in the second trimester of pregnancy. These receptors were collected from a female donor with multiple sclerosis, enrolled in a pregnancy study.

The chain recombines TRBV6-5 with TRBJ2-7; TRBD2 agrees at 8 bases. Trimming removed 6 bases from V and 4 bases from J; junction bases left unmatched: 8. The CDR3 is 14 amino acids. Germline CDR1 and CDR2: MNHEY and SVGAGI. In DNA form, the CDR3 reads TGTGCCAGCAGCCGATCGACTAGCGCATACGAGCAGTACTTC. It encodes CASSRSTSAYEQYF.

This chain joins TRBV5-4 and TRBJ2-7; weak D call: TRBD1 (5 bases). CDR3 length: 14 residues. Per germline, CDR1 SGHNT and CDR2 YYREEE (reference sequence). V dropped 0 bases and J dropped 5 bases, with 12 bases sitting between them. CDR3 DNA sequence: TGTGCCAGCAGCTTGGCGGCAGGGAATGACGAGCAGTACTTC. This codes for CASSLAAGNDEQYF.

The chain combines TRBV7-9 with TRBJ2-7, with TRBD1 matching over 10 bases. The CDR3 totals 17 residues. The V gene end was trimmed by 5 bases and the J gene end by 2 bases; junction bases not matched to a gene: 12. The germline CDR1 and CDR2 sequences are SEHNR and FQNEAQ (reference sequence). CDR3 protein: CASSPGADRGDPYEQYF. In nucleotides, the CDR3 is TGTGCCAGCAGCCCGGGGGCGGACAGGGGGGACCCCTACGAGCAGTACTTC.

The J gene is TRBJ1-4, the V gene TRBV19; D uncertain. Trimming took off 3 bases at V and 2 bases at J, with 16 bases between the two ends. This CDR3 is 17 amino acids long. The germline CDR1 and CDR2 sequences are LNHDA and SQIVND (reference sequence). CDR3 protein: CASSMLISRATNEKLFF. DNA for the CDR3: TGTGCCAGTAGTATGTTGATCTCGAGGGCGACTAATGAAAAACTGTTTTTT. Complete variable domain (other parts from reference TRBV19 and TRBJ1-4): DGGITQSPKYLFRKEGQNVTLSCEQNLNHDAMYWYRQDPGQGLRLIYYSQIVNDFQKGDIAEGYSVSREKKESFPLTVTSAQKNPTAFYLCASSMLISRATNEKLFFGSGTQLSVL.

J is TRBJ2-7 and V is TRBV6-1; 7 bases align to TRBD1. Trimming cost V 0 bases and J 6 bases; bases outside gene matches: 8. Germline V gene lookup returns CDR1 MNHNS and CDR2 SASEGT. The CDR3 has 15 amino acids. The CDR3 nucleotides read TGTGCCAGCAGTGAAGCGGCAGGGGGTAGGGGCGAGCAGTACTTC. It encodes CASSEAAGGRGEQYF.

In this sample, this clone turned up once. This sequence joins TRBV6-5 and TRBJ2-3, with 11 bases that match TRBD2. Germline CDR1 and CDR2: MNHEY and SVGAGI. The junction had 3 bases not matched to a gene; V was cut back by 6 bases and J by 1 base. The CDR3 loop spans 15 amino acids. CDR3 sequence reads: CASSPGLAGTDTQYF. The CDR3 DNA follows: TGTGCCAGCAGCCCGGGACTAGCGGGCACAGATACGCAGTATTTT.

V is TRBV14 and J is TRBJ1-4, with 9 bases matching TRBD1. CDR3 length: 17 amino acids. Germline trimming cut 1 base from V and 8 bases from J; bases unmatched to any gene: 11. Germline CDR1 reads SGHDN; CDR2 reads FVKESK. CDR3 bases: TGTGCCAGCAGCCAAGTGGGACAGGGAACCCTTCGGGAAAAACTGTTTTTT. Its protein is CASSQVGQGTLREKLFF.

The J gene is TRBJ2-1, the V gene TRBV5-1, with 7 nucleotides matching TRBD2. Germline CDR1 is SGHRS and CDR2 is YFSETQ. The CDR3 consists of 19 residues. Trimming at V came to 1 base and at J to 0 bases, leaving 13 bases not matched to a gene. The CDR3 region is CASSLTLQTSSGSYNEQFF. In DNA, the CDR3 is TGCGCCAGCAGCTTGACCCTACAGACTAGCTCCGGCTCCTACAATGAGCAGTTCTTC. The whole variable domain, remainder taken from reference TRBV5-1 and TRBJ2-1, is KAGVTQTPRYLIKTRGQQVTLSCSPISGHRSVSWYQQTPGQGLQFLFEYFSETQRNKGNFPGRFSGRQFSNSRSEMNVSTLELGDSALYLCASSLTLQTSSGSYNEQFFGPGTRLTVL.

DNA of the CDR3: TGTGCCAGCAGTTTAGCAGGGAAATACGAGCAGTACTTC. Translation: CASSLAGKYEQYF. The chain couples TRBV28 to TRBJ2-7; D may be TRBD1 (5 bases). This CDR3 spans 13 amino acids. In germline, CDR1 is MDHEN, CDR2 SYDVKM. Deletions cut 2 bases from V and 4 bases from J, with 9 bases between.

Concerning this clone: An end of the junction does not agree with germline; a read error may underlie this. The V gene is TRBV7-7, the J gene TRBJ2-7, with 7 nucleotides matching TRBD2. Germline-derived CDR1 and CDR2 are SSHAT and FNYEAQ (reference sequence). The CDR3 consists of 20 residues. The CDR3 DNA is TGTGCTAGCAGCTTTGGCTTCTTGTCCCCGGTGGGAGGGCCGGGGGATGGGCAGTACTTC. As protein: CASSFGFLSPVGGPGDGQYF.